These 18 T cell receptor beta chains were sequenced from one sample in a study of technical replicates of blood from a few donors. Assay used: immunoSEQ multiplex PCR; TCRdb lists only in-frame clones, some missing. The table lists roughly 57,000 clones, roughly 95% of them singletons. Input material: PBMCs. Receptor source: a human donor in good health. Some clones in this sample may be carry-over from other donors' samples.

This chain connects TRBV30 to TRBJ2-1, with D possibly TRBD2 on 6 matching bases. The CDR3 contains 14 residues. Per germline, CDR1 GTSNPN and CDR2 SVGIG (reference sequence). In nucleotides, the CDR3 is TGTGCTATAGATACTAGCTACTCCTACAATGAGCAGTTCTTC. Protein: CAIDTSYSYNEQFF.

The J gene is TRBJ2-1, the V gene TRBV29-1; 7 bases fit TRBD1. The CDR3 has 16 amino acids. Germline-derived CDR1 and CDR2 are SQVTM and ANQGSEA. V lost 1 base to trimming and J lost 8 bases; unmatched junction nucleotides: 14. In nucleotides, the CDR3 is TGCAGCGTTGAAGGGGTGGATGAGACAGGGACGGATGAGCAGTTCTTC. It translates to CSVEGVDETGTDEQFF.

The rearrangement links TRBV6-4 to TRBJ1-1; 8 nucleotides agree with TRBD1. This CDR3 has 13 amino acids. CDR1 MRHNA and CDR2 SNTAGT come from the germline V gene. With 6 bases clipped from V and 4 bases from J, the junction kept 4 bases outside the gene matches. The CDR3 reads CASSDRGPTEAFF. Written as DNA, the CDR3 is TGTGCCAGCAGCGACAGGGGCCCCACTGAAGCTTTCTTT.

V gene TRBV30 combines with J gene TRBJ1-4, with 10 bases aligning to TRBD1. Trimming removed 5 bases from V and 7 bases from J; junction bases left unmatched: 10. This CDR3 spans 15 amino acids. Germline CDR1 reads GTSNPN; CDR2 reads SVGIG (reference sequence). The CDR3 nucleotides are TGTGCCTGGGAACCGGGACAGGGGATTAGTGAAAAACTGTTTTTT. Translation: CAWEPGQGISEKLFF.

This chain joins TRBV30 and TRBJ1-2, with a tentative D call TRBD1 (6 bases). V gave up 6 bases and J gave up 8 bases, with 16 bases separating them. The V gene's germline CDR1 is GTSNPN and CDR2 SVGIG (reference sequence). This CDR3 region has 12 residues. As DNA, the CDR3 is TGTGCCTGTAACAGGGACCTCCAGGGCTACACCTTC. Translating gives CACNRDLQGYTF.

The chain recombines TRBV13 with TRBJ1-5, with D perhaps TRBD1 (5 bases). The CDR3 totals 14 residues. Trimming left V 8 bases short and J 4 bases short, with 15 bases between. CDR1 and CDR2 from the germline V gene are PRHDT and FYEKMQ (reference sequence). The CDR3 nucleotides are TGTGCCAGCGGATTTACAGGTTGGAATCAGCCCCAGCATTTT. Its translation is CASGFTGWNQPQHF. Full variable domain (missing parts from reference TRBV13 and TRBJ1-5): AAGVIQSPRHLIKEKRETATLKCYPIPRHDTVYWYQQGPGQDPQFLISFYEKMQSDKGSIPDRFSAQQFSDYHSELNMSSLELGDSALYFCASGFTGWNQPQHFGDGTRLSIL.

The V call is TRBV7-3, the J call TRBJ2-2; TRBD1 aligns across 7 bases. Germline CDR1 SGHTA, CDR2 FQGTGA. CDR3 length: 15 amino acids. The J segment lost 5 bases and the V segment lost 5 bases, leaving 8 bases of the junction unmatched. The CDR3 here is CASSGQASGTGELFF. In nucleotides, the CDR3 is TGTGCCAGCAGCGGACAGGCCTCGGGGACCGGGGAGCTGTTTTTT. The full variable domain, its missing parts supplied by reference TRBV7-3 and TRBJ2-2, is GAGVSQTPSNKVTEKGKYVELRCDPISGHTALYWYRQSLGQGPEFLIYFQGTGAADDSGLPNDRFFAVRPEGSVSTLKIQRTERGDSAVYLCASSGQASGTGELFFGEGSRLTVL.

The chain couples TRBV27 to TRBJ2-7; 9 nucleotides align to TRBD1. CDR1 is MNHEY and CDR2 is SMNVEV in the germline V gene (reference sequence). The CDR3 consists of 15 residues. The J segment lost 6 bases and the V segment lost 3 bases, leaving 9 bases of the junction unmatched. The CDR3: CASSFYRGRGSEQYF. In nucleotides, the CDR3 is TGTGCCAGCAGTTTTTACAGGGGGCGCGGGTCCGAGCAGTACTTC.

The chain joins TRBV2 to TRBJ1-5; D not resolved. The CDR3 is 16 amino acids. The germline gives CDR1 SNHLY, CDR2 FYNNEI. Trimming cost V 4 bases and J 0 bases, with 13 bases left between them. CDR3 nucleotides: TGTGCCAGCAGTGGAGGCAGCCCCTTTAGCAATCAGCCCCAGCATTTT. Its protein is CASSGGSPFSNQPQHF.

The CDR3 sequence is CAISPGQDPYEQYF. Here the CDR3 DNA reads TGTGCCATCAGTCCTGGACAGGACCCCTACGAGCAGTACTTC. J is TRBJ2-7 and V is TRBV10-3; 7 positions agree with TRBD1. The J segment lost 2 bases and the V segment lost 5 bases, leaving 6 bases of the junction unmatched. Germline CDR1 is ENHRY and CDR2 is SYGVKD. The CDR3 spans 14 residues.

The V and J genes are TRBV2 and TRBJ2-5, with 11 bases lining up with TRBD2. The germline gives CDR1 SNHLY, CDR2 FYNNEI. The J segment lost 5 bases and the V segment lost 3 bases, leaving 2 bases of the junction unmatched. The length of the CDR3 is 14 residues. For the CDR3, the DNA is TGTGCCAGCAGTGATACTAGCGGGGGCGAGACCCAGTACTTC. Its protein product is CASSDTSGGETQYF.

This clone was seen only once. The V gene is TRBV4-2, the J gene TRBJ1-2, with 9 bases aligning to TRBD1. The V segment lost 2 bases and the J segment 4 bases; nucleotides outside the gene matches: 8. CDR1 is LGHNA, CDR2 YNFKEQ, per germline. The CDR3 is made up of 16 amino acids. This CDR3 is CASSQKGQGGGYGYTF. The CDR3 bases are TGTGCCAGCAGCCAAAAGGGACAGGGTGGAGGCTATGGCTACACCTTC.

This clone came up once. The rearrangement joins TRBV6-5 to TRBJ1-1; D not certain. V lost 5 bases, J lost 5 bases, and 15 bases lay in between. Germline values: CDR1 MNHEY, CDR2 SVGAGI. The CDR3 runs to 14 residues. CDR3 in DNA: TGTGCCAGCAGTCGGGAGCCGAGGAGTACTGAAGCTTTCTTT. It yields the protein CASSREPRSTEAFF.

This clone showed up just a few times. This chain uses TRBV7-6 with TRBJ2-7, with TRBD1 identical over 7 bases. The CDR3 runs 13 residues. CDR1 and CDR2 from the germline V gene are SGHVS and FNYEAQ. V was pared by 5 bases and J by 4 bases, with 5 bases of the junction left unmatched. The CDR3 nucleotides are TGTGCCAGCAGCACGGGACAGCTTTACGAGCAGTACTTC. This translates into CASSTGQLYEQYF.

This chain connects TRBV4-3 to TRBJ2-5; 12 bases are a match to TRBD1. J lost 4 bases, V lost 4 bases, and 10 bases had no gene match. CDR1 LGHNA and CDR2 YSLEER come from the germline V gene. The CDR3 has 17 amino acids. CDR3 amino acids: CASSPRDRGRQGETQYF. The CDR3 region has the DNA TGCGCCAGCAGCCCCCGGGACAGGGGGCGGCAGGGAGAGACCCAGTACTTC.

CDR3 protein: CAISENLTGDLNYGYTF. CDR3 sequence (DNA): TGTGCCATCAGTGAGAATTTGACAGGAGACCTTAACTATGGCTACACCTTC. The chain is built from TRBV10-3 and TRBJ1-2; a possible D gene is TRBD1 (6 bases). CDR1 is ENHRY, CDR2 SYGVKD, per germline. The CDR3 covers 17 residues. The ends were cut back, 2 bases at V and 1 base at J, with 17 bases in the middle.

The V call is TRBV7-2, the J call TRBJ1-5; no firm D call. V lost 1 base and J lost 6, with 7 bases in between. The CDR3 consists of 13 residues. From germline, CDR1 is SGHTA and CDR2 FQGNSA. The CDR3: CASSLDLRQPQHF. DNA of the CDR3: TGTGCCAGCAGCTTAGACCTGCGTCAGCCCCAGCATTTT.

The CDR3 sequence is CAWRQGEGYSDSSYNEQFF. CDR3 nucleotide sequence: TGTGCCTGGAGACAGGGGGAGGGATACAGCGATAGCTCCTACAATGAGCAGTTCTTC. The chain combines TRBV30 with TRBJ2-1, with a possible D match to TRBD1 (8 bases). V dropped 3 bases and J dropped 0 bases, with 24 bases sitting between them. Germline CDR1 reads GTSNPN; CDR2 reads SVGIG (reference sequence). CDR3 length: 19 residues. The whole variable domain, filled in from reference TRBV30 and TRBJ2-1, reads SQTIHQWPATLVQPVGSPLSLECTVEGTSNPNLYWYRQAAGRGLQLLFYSVGIGQISSEVPQNLSASRPQDRQFILSSKKLLLSDSGFYLCAWRQGEGYSDSSYNEQFFGPGTRLTVL.